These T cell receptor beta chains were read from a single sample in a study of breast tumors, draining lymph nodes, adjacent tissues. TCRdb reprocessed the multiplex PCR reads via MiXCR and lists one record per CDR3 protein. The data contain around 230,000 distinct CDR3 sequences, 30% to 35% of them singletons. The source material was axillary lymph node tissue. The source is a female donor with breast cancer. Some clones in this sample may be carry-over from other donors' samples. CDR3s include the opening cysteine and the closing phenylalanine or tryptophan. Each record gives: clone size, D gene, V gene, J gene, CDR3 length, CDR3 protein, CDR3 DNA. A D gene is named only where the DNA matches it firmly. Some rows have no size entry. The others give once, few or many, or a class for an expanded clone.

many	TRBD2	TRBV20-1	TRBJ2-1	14	CSAAGASGPNEQFF	TGCAGTGCTGCGGGGGCTAGCGGGCCGAATGAGCAGTTCTTC
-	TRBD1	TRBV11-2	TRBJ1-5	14	CASSQPGQGRPQHF	TGTGCCAGCAGCCAACCGGGACAGGGGAGGCCCCAGCATTTT
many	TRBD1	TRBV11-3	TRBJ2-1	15	CASSLDGTDDNEQFF	TGTGCCAGCAGCTTAGACGGGACAGACGACAATGAGCAGTTCTTC
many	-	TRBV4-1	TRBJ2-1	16	CASSQAPEISYNEQFF	TGCGCCAGCAGCCAAGCACCGGAGATCTCCTACAATGAGCAGTTCTTC
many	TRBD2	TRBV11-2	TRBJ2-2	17	CASSLDPSSGDTGELFF	TGTGCCAGCAGCTTAGATCCGTCTAGCGGGGACACCGGGGAGCTGTTTTTT
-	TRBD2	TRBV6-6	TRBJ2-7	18	CASSLRPGASGGSGEQYF	TGTGCCAGCAGTCTCCGGCCGGGGGCTAGCGGGGGATCGGGCGAGCAGTACTTC
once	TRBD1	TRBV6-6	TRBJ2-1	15	CASSPWTGGRNEQFF	TGTGCCAGCAGCCCCTGGACAGGGGGACGTAATGAGCAGTTCTTC
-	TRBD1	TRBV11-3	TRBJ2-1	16	CASSSRDRGSYNEQFF	TGTGCCAGCAGCTCCCGGGACAGGGGATCCTACAATGAGCAGTTCTTC
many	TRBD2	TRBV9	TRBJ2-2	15	CASSVAPGGSGELFF	TGTGCCAGCAGCGTAGCCCCCGGGGGGTCCGGGGAGCTGTTTTTT
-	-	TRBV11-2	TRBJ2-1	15	CASSFRGGNDNEQFF	TGTGCCAGCAGCTTCCGAGGGGGAAACGACAATGAGCAGTTCTTC
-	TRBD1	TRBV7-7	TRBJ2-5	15	CASSLGTGQQETQYF	TGTGCTAGCAGCTTAGGGACAGGGCAACAAGAGACCCAGTACTTC
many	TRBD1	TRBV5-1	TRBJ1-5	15	CASSLEGAGNQPQHF	TGCGCCAGCAGCTTGGAGGGGGCCGGGAATCAGCCCCAGCATTTT
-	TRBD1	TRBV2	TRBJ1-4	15	CASPKTGQGLEKLFF	TGTGCCAGCCCCAAAACTGGACAGGGCTTGGAAAAACTGTTTTTT
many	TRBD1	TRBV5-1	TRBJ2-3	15	CASSARGRVIDTQYF	TGCGCCAGCAGCGCCAGGGGGCGCGTTATAGATACGCAGTATTTT
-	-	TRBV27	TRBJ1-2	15	CASSLGRQGSYGYTF	TGTGCCAGCAGTTTGGGGCGGCAGGGAAGCTATGGCTACACCTTC
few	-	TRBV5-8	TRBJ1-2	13	CASSRVKGYGYTF	TGTGCCAGCAGCCGCGTGAAGGGCTATGGCTACACCTTC
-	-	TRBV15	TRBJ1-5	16	CATSGGVEVIQETQHF	TGTGCCACCAGCGGGGGGGTGGAGGTCATTCAAGAGACCCAGCATTTT
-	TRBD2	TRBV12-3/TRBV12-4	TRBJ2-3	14	CASSFSGSSDTQYF	TGTGCCAGCAGTTTCAGCGGGAGTTCAGATACGCAGTATTTT
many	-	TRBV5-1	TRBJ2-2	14	CASSPDFYTGELFF	TGCGCCAGCAGCCCGGACTTTTACACCGGGGAGCTGTTTTTT
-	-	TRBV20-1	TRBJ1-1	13	CSARGTVNTEAFF	TGCAGTGCGAGGGGAACGGTTAACACTGAAGCTTTCTTT
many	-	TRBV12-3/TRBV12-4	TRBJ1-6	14	CASSLGFGNSPLHF	TGTGCCAGCAGTTTGGGATTTGGCAATTCACCCCTCCACTTT
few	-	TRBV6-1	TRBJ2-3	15	CASSGAAPRPDTQYF	TGTGCCAGCAGTGGGGCGGCCCCCCGGCCAGATACGCAGTATTTT
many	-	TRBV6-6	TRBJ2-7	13	CASREGEAYEQYF	TGTGCCAGCAGGGAGGGGGAGGCCTACGAGCAGTACTTC
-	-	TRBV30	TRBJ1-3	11	CGGGVGNTIYF	TGTGGAGGAGGGGTTGGAAACACCATATATTTT
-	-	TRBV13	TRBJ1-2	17	CASSESSRDTGSYGYTF	TGTGCCAGCAGCGAAAGCAGCCGGGACACAGGGAGCTATGGCTACACCTTC
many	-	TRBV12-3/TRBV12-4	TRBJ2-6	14	CASTSTSGANVLTF	TGTGCCAGCACTAGTACCTCTGGGGCCAACGTCCTGACTTTC
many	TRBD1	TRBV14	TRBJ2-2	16	CASSQGGQGYTGELFF	TGTGCCAGCAGCCAAGGGGGACAGGGGTACACCGGGGAGCTGTTTTTT
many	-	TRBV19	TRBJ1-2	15	CASSVRTEANYGYTF	TGTGCCAGTAGTGTTCGGACAGAAGCTAACTATGGCTACACCTTC
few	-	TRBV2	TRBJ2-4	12	CASSEWGGLRYF	TGTGCCAGCAGTGAATGGGGCGGCCTTCGATACTTC
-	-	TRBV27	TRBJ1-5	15	CASSFFPGGNQPQHF	TGTGCCAGCAGTTTCTTTCCAGGGGGCAATCAGCCCCAGCATTTT
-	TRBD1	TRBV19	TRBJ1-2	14	CASSMKDRDYGYTF	TGTGCCAGTAGTATGAAGGACAGGGACTATGGCTACACCTTC
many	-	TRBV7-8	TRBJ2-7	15	CASSWPGKSSYEQYF	TGTGCCAGCAGCTGGCCGGGGAAAAGCTCCTACGAGCAGTACTTC
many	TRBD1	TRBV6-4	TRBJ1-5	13	CAIPVEGAFPQHF	TGTGCCATCCCGGTGGAGGGGGCATTTCCCCAGCATTTT
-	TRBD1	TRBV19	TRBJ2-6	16	CASSQGQGSGANVLTF	TGTGCCAGTAGTCAAGGACAGGGGTCTGGGGCCAACGTCCTGACTTTC
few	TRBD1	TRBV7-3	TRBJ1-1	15	CASSETGDGNTEAFF	TGTGCCAGCAGCGAGACAGGGGATGGGAACACTGAAGCTTTCTTT
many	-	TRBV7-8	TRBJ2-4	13	CASSTGAKNIQYF	TGTGCCAGCAGCACAGGGGCCAAAAACATTCAGTACTTC
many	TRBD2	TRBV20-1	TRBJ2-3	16	CSAAPSGRRGTDTQYF	TGCAGTGCTGCCCCTAGCGGGAGAAGAGGCACAGATACGCAGTATTTT